A single TCR beta chain is shown here with its context. The antigen it recognizes is unknown. Base qualities are not at hand, and no much larger clone is one base apart. Each donor gave one peripheral blood draw, roughly 110 mL on average, collected into heparinised tubes. Naive, central memory, regulatory and stem cell-like memory CD4+ T cells were sorted on a BD FACSAria II using a panel including CD45RO, CCR7, CD25, CD127, CD95 and CD27. All sorted populations exceeded 98% purity. PBMCs were separated immediately by Lymphoprep density gradient centrifugation and were stained directly, without being cultured. To minimize batch effects, samples were stained and sorted in pairs, one healthy donor with one patient per experiment. These data come from a study of beta chain features in type 1 diabetes (dated by TCRdb to between 2017 and 2018). About the full investigation: Mean age, gender distribution, total cell number and subset yield were not different between patients and healthy donors. In the study, recently diagnosed type 1 diabetes patients and matched healthy donors were compared on the TCRB repertoires of their sorted circulating CD4+ T cell subsets. A total of about 99,000,000 sorted cells were examined across all samples, and RNA yield correlated strongly with the number of cells per subset. Naive and central memory subsets were obtained from all 30 or so donors, but regulatory and stem cell-like memory subsets were isolated from only 8 patients and roughly 8 healthy donors. The paper's findings and limits, for the study overall: Because the HLA sub-analyses included only small numbers of individuals, any influence of HLA type on TCRB rearrangement was left unresolved. The naive, central memory and regulatory TCRB repertoires appeared to resemble one another more closely among patients than among healthy donors. Fewer insertions and more nucleotide deletions at VDJ recombination sites were observed in patients with type 1 diabetes, implying thymic rearrangement abnormalities. Because cDNA was sequenced instead of genomic DNA, activated cells with high expression could be over-represented, although the groups did not differ in activation or CD3 levels. Shorter templates might be favored by PCR, yet because patient and control samples were amplified and corrected together, any such skew would affect both groups equally. A moderate but significant shortening of TCRB CDR3 length was observed in type 1 diabetes patients in all four CD4+ subsets.

From V the trimming removes 7 bases and from J it removes 3 bases, while the gene matches leave 5 bases of the junction unaccounted for. Including cysteine and phenylalanine, the CDR3 has 13 amino acids. The kept DNA is CDR3 alone, 39 bases in frame from the first base. CDR1 and CDR2 are read off the germline V gene as MNHNS and SASEGT. All of the isolated RNA was reverse transcribed with the High Capacity cDNA Reverse Transcription Kit, so expressed TCRB transcripts were sequenced. Naive, central memory and regulatory T cell samples underwent deep immunoSEQ sequencing, averaging about 3.5 million total reads per sample. Sorted cells were lysed in RLT buffer and RNA was extracted with DNase-treated RNeasy Micro or Mini kits, depending on cell number. To prevent cross-contamination, each cell subset was processed individually, whereas patient and healthy donor samples were processed jointly. The immunoSEQ multiplex PCR was used to amplify TCRB sequences from cDNA, generating 87-bp fragments that spanned the CDR3 region. Sequencing of the amplicons was performed on the Illumina HiSeq platform. The authors' pipeline ran thus. PCR bias was corrected computationally using synthetic template baselines, and reads within Hamming distance 2 were collapsed, with unmergeable singletons discarded. By aligning reads against IMGT, V, D and J genes, CDR3 length, and insertions or deletions at six rearrangement sites were assigned. Clonotype counts were normalized to sorted cell number within each subset before computing true diversity and Gini coefficients with the tcR R package. Repertoire sharing was quantified using the overlap coefficient calculated on TCRB nucleotide sequences. Out-of-frame TCRB sequences from naive cells were analyzed to stand in for the pre-selection repertoire. TCRdb holds this immuneACCESS table with in-frame rearrangements only. Some clones are missing; in checked studies, unresolved V genes explain under half, and the rest has no known cause. For V, J and clone size, that table is used; D and trimming come from the DNA. The table for this sample lists 200,000 to 250,000 clones; approximately 13% of them were counted only once. Roughly 0.02% of the sample goes to the ten largest clones.

Recombination joined TRBV6-1 with TRBJ1-2; the junction holds 7 bases that match TRBD1. The sequenced sample consisted of naive CD4+ T cells from blood. Sample cell subset or site, as interpreted from the label and publication: true naive CD4+ T cells. The TCR originated in a man aged 30 to 45 with type 1 diabetes. The sequence in DNA is TGTGCCAGCATAGGGGGCAACGACTATGGCTACACCTTC. Its product reads: CASIGGNDYGYTF.